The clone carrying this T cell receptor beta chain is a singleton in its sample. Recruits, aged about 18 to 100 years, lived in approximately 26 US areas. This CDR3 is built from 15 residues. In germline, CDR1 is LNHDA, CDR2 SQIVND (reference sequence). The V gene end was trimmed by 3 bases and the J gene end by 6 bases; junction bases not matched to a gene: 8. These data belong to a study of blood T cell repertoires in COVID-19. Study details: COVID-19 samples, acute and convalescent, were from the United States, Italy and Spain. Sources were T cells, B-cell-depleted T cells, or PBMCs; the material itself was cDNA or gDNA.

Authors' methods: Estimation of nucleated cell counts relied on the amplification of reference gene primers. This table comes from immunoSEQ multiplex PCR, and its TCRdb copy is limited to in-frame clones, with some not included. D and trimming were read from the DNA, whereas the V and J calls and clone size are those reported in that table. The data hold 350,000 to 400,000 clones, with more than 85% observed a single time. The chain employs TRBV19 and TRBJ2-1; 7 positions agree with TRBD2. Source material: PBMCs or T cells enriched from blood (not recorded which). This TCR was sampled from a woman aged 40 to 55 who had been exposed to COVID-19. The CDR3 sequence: CASSMVAGASNEQFF. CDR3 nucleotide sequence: TGTGCCAGTAGTATGGTGGCGGGAGCGAGCAATGAGCAGTTCTTC.